The rows below give T cell receptor beta chains drawn from one sample of a study of cytomegalovirus exposure and HLA in healthy donors. The repertoire was sequenced with immunoSEQ multiplex PCR; TCRdb's copy has only in-frame clones and lacks some. The sample records roughly 180,000 clones, 80% to 90% being singletons. Sequencing input: PBMCs. These receptors all stem from a young woman in good health and CMV-seronegative. Both conserved end residues are part of each CDR3. D genes are given only for firm matches. Size tells how often a clone was seen (once, few, many) or the class of an expanded clone, and some rows leave it out.

cdr3_nt cdr3_aa v_call cdr3_length j_call clone_size d_call
TGTGCCAGTACTGTGGGGGGAGGGGGGAACATTCAGTACTTC CASTVGGGGNIQYF TRBV19 14 TRBJ2-4 - -
TGTGCCAGCAGTGAATCCGATACAAGCGAGCAGTACTTC CASSESDTSEQYF TRBV25-1 13 TRBJ2-7 - -
TGCGCCAGCAGCAACCTAGCGGGAGTAGTAGATACGCAGTATTTT CASSNLAGVVDTQYF TRBV10-2 15 TRBJ2-3 - TRBD2
TGTGCTAGTGGCCCCTTCACGACAGGGGGCTCAAATGAGCAGTTCTTC CASGPFTTGGSNEQFF TRBV12-5 16 TRBJ2-1 - TRBD1
TGTGCCATCCGATCAGGGGGATCTCCCAATGAGCAGTTCTTC CAIRSGGSPNEQFF TRBV28 14 TRBJ2-1 - TRBD1
TGTGCCAGCAGCCCGCGAAAAACTAGCGGATTCACCGGGGAGCTGTTTTTT CASSPRKTSGFTGELFF TRBV9 17 TRBJ2-2 - TRBD2
TGTGCCAGCAGCTTGGGACAGGCTGCCCCCGAGCAGTACTTC CASSLGQAAPEQYF TRBV5-8 14 TRBJ2-7 - -
TGCGCCAGCAGCCCTAGGGACAGGGGGCAAGGCGAGCAGTACTTC CASSPRDRGQGEQYF TRBV4-1 15 TRBJ2-7 - TRBD1
TGTGCCAGCTCAATTATCGGGGAAGAGCAGTACTTC CASSIIGEEQYF TRBV18 12 TRBJ2-7 - -
TGTGCCAGCAGCGCACGAATAGCGGGAGGGTTTTACGAGCAGTACTTC CASSARIAGGFYEQYF TRBV11-3 16 TRBJ2-7 - TRBD2
TGTGCCAGCAGCTTCAGGGGTGAGCAGTTCTTC CASSFRGEQFF TRBV9 11 TRBJ2-1 - -
TGTGCCAGCAGTGAAGGGCGTCGGGTCCGAAACACTGAAGCTTTCTTT CASSEGRRVRNTEAFF TRBV6-1 16 TRBJ1-1 - -
TGTGCTACCAGCAGAGACGGACTTCGGGTGAATGAGCAGTTCTTC CATSRDGLRVNEQFF TRBV15 15 TRBJ2-1 - -
TGCGCCAGCGTAGCGGACCCCCGAAGCACTGAAGCTTTCTTT CASVADPRSTEAFF TRBV5-1 14 TRBJ1-1 - -
TGTGCCAGCAGTTACTCAGGGGGCGGGGACACTGAAGCTTTCTTT CASSYSGGGDTEAFF TRBV6-5 15 TRBJ1-1 - TRBD1
TGTGCCAGCAGCTTGGGGCAGATGAACACTGAAGCTTTCTTT CASSLGQMNTEAFF TRBV5-4 14 TRBJ1-1 few -
TGTTCCAGCAGCTTAGAGGGGGGGCCCTCCTATGGCTACACCTTC CSSSLEGGPSYGYTF TRBV7-9 15 TRBJ1-2 - -
TGTGCCAGCAGTTTTCAGGGCCCGGGGACAGCTTTTGGCGAGCAGTACTTC CASSFQGPGTAFGEQYF TRBV28 17 TRBJ2-7 - TRBD1
TGTGCCAGCAGCGTAGAAGCCGGGACAGGGGCATACAATGAGCAGTTCTTC CASSVEAGTGAYNEQFF TRBV9 17 TRBJ2-1 once TRBD1
TGTGCCAGCAGTGAGCAGGGGAACTATGGCTACACCTTC CASSEQGNYGYTF TRBV2 13 TRBJ1-2 few -
TGTGCCAGTAGTATATTCGGGTTGGGGCCTGAAGCTTTCTTT CASSIFGLGPEAFF TRBV19 14 TRBJ1-1 once -
TGTGCCATCAGTGAGACCAACAGGGAGTACAATGAGCAGTTCTTC CAISETNREYNEQFF TRBV10-3 15 TRBJ2-1 - -
TGTGCCAGCAGCGGGACTGCGTACAATGAGCAGTTCTTC CASSGTAYNEQFF TRBV2 13 TRBJ2-1 once -
TGTGCCAGCAGTCTTACAGGGATTGGGTACGAGCAGTACTTC CASSLTGIGYEQYF TRBV28 14 TRBJ2-7 - -
TGTGCCAGCAGTTCTCCGGACAGGGCCAATGAGCAGTTCTTC CASSSPDRANEQFF TRBV27 14 TRBJ2-1 - TRBD1
TGTGCCAGCAGCACCCGACTCGCTAGCACAGATACGCAGTATTTT CASSTRLASTDTQYF TRBV5-4 15 TRBJ2-3 - -
TGTGCCAGCAGCCCCGGGACAGGGAACTCTTGGGAGCAGTACTTC CASSPGTGNSWEQYF TRBV7-9 15 TRBJ2-7 - TRBD1